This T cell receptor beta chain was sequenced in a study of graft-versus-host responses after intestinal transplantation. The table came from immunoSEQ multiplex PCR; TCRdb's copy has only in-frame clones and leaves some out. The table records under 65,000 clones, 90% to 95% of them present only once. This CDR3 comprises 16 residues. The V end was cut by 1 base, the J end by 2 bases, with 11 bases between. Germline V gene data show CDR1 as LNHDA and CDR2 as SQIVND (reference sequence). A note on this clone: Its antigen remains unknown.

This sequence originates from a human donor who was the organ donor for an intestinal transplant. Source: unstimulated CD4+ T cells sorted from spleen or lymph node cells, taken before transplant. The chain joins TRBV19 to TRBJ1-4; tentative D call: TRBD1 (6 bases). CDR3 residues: CASSIVRGGTNEKLFF. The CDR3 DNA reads TGTGCCAGTAGTATAGTGCGAGGGGGGACTAATGAAAAACTGTTTTTT.